This TCR beta chain derives from a study of blood T cell repertoires in COVID-19. For the study at large: Both acute and convalescent COVID-19 samples were obtained from the United States, Italy and Spain. PBMCs, B-cell-depleted T cells, or T cells were the source of the cDNA or gDNA that made up the material.

Authors' processing steps: Nucleated cell number was recorded as an estimate derived from reference gene primer amplification. Profiled with immunoSEQ multiplex PCR; TCRdb holds only in-frame clones, not every one. V and J calls and clone size follow that table, whereas D and trimming were derived from the DNA. The repertoire holds some 48,000 clones, with 84% as singletons. The sequence came from a human donor in a cohort sampled during active COVID-19. Sequencing used peripheral blood.

In DNA form, the CDR3 reads TGTGCCAGCGGAGAGGGTTGGAGCGGATATGTCGGGAACACTGAAGCTTTCTTT. It translates to CASGEGWSGYVGNTEAFF. V and J are TRBV3-1 (or the pseudogene TRBV3-2) and TRBJ1-1; no firm D call. This CDR3 comprises 18 residues. The V gene lost 8 bases and the J gene lost 1 base, with 26 bases spanning the gap. Germline lookup yields CDR1 LGHDT and CDR2 YNNKEL (reference sequence).